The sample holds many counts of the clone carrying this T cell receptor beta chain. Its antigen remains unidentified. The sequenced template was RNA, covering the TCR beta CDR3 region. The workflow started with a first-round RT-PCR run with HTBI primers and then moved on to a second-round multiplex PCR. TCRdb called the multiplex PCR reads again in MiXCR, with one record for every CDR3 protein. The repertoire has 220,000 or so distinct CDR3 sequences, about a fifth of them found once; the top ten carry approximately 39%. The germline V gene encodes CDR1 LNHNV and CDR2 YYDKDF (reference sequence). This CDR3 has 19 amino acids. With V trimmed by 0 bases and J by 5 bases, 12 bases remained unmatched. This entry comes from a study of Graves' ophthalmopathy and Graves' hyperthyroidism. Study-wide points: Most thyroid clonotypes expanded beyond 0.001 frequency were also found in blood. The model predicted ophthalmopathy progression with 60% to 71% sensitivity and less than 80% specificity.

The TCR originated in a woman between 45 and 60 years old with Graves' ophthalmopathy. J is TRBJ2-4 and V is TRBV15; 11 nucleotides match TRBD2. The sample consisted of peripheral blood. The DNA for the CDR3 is TGTGCCACCAGCAGAGATCCGGGGGGACTAGCGGAAAGGGAAAACATTCAGTACTTC. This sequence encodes CATSRDPGGLAERENIQYF.